This T cell receptor beta chain was recovered during a study of blood T cell repertoires in COVID-19. Study information: The study drew acute and convalescent COVID-19 samples from the United States, Italy and Spain.

Study processing details: Amplifying reference gene primers gave estimates of nucleated cell counts. The assay was immunoSEQ multiplex PCR, and TCRdb's table has in-frame clones only and misses some. For V, J and clone size, that table is used; D and trimming come from the DNA. In the table there are fewer than 80,000 clones, less than 85% of which are singletons. CDR3 length: 15 amino acids. V was pared by 4 bases and J by 0 bases, with 12 bases between. Germline lookup yields CDR1 SQVTM and CDR2 ANQGSEA. The sequencing input was peripheral blood. This rearrangement joins TRBV29-1 to TRBJ1-4; D gene unclear. This clonotype was sampled from a woman aged 80 or older with active or convalescent COVID-19. The CDR3 DNA is TGCAGCGTTGGCGTGGGCTCGGCAACTAATGAAAAACTGTTTTTT. It encodes CSVGVGSATNEKLFF.